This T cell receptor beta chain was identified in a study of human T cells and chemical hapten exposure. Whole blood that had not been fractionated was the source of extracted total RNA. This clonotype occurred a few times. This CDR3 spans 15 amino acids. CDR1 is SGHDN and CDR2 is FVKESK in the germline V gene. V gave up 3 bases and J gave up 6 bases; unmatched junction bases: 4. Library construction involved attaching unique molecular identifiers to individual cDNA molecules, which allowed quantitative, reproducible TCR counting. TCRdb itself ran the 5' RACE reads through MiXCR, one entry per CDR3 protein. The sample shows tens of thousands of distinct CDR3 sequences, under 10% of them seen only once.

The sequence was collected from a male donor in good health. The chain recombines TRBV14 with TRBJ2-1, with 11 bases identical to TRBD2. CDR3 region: CASSQIAGGGNEQFF. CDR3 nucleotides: TGTGCCAGCAGCCAGATAGCGGGAGGGGGCAATGAGCAGTTCTTC.